This T cell receptor (beta chain) derives from a study of human T cells and chemical hapten exposure. Looking at the study overall: Upper-back patches of 0.01% DPC were read at 6 days.

MiXCR was run by TCRdb on the RACE reads, yielding one entry per CDR3 protein. The sample holds around 360,000 distinct CDR3 sequences, about 6% seen once. Time point noted: patch test 2, 6 weeks after DPC sensitization. Described treatment: therapeutic diphenylcyclopropenone sensitization with weekly scalp DPC. Unfractionated whole blood yielded the extracted total RNA. This CDR3 comprises 17 residues. Between the trimmed V and J ends, which lost 1 base and 5 bases, there was a span of 17 bases. Germline values: CDR1 SGHTA, CDR2 FQGNSA. The sequence came from a woman aged 18-29 years with alopecia areata. Some clones in this sample may be carry-over from other donors' samples. The chain recombines TRBV7-2 with TRBJ1-4; D unresolved. This sample comprised whole blood, obtained in connection with sensitization to the hapten diphenylcyclopropenone (DPC). The CDR3 sequence: CASSLDVATTANEKLFF. The CDR3 nucleotides are TGTGCCAGCAGCTTAGACGTCGCGACAACTGCGAATGAAAAACTGTTTTTT.